Shown below are 29 T cell receptor beta chains from a single sample sequenced in a study of cytomegalovirus exposure and HLA in healthy donors. 13 Jbeta primers and 60 Vbeta primers were used for the PCR. Repertoires were generated with immunoSEQ multiplex PCR, while TCRdb's copy carries only in-frame clones and drops some. The data show about 69,000 clones, 70% to 80% seen once. The sequenced sample was PBMCs. These receptors were obtained from a man between 18 and 35 years old in good health and CMV-seronegative.

The J gene is TRBJ2-5, the V gene TRBV5-6, with a weak D call TRBD2 (5 bases). The CDR3 is 14 residues long. Germline assignment: CDR1 SGHDT and CDR2 YYEEEE. V lost 0 bases and J lost 5, with 11 bases in between. CDR3 nucleotides: TGTGCCAGCAGCTTGGTCGGCGGAGGCGAGACCCAGTACTTC. It specifies CASSLVGGGETQYF.

The J gene is TRBJ2-5, the V gene TRBV28; the match to TRBD2 covers 8 bases. The CDR3 runs 16 residues. The ends lost 5 bases at V and 1 base at J; junction bases unmatched: 9. In germline, CDR1 is MDHEN, CDR2 SYDVKM. DNA for the CDR3: TGTGCCAGCAGTCCAGAAGCGGGGGCCCCCCAAGAGACCCAGTACTTC. Protein: CASSPEAGAPQETQYF.

The genes are TRBV6-1 and TRBJ2-7; D possibly corresponds to TRBD1 (5 bases). V lost 5 bases and J lost 3, with 8 bases in between. Looked up from germline, CDR1 is MNHNS and CDR2 is SASEGT. This CDR3 is built from 12 residues. The CDR3 protein is CASSQGFYEQYF. CDR3 in DNA: TGTGCCAGCAGTCAGGGATTCTACGAGCAGTACTTC.

The V call is TRBV11-2, the J call TRBJ1-1; possible D gene TRBD1, 6 bases. In germline, CDR1 is SGHAT, CDR2 FQNNGV. The CDR3 runs to 13 residues. V lost 9 bases, J lost 1 base, and 12 bases lay in between. The CDR3 DNA sequence: TGTGCCAGTGTCAACAGGGAGAACACTGAAGCTTTCTTT. It encodes CASVNRENTEAFF.

This chain uses TRBV25-1 with TRBJ2-2; maybe TRBD1 (6 bases). The V end was cut by 6 bases, the J end by 1 base, with 15 bases between. Germline assignment: CDR1 MGHDK and CDR2 SYGVNS. The CDR3 is made up of 16 amino acids. The CDR3 spells CASRVVGHRNTGELFF. The CDR3 nucleotides read TGTGCCAGCAGAGTAGTGGGACATAGGAACACCGGGGAGCTGTTTTTT.

The chain has TRBV10-3 and TRBJ1-1; TRBD1 aligns across 9 bases. The CDR3 spans 14 residues. V dropped 5 bases and J dropped 4; count of bases not matched to a gene: 5. CDR1 and CDR2 from the germline V gene are ENHRY and SYGVKD. CDR3 DNA: TGTGCCATCAGTCTGACAGGGGGGCGCACTGAAGCTTTCTTT. Amino acid sequence: CAISLTGGRTEAFF.

This CDR3 is CASSLGGRSEAFF. DNA for the CDR3: TGCGCCAGCAGCTTGGGGGGGCGGAGTGAAGCTTTCTTT. The V call is TRBV5-1, the J call TRBJ1-1; tentative D call: TRBD1 (6 bases). The CDR3 contains 13 residues. Trimming cost V 0 bases and J 7 bases, with 10 bases left between them. Germline CDR1 reads SGHRS; CDR2 reads YFSETQ.

V is TRBV13 and J is TRBJ1-1; D is possibly TRBD1 (5 bases). The CDR3 is made up of 14 amino acids. V was shortened by 6 bases and J by 4 bases, with 15 bases between the two germline ends. From germline, CDR1 is PRHDT and CDR2 FYEKMQ (reference sequence). CDR3 protein: CASSPQGAITEAFF. For the CDR3, the DNA is TGTGCCAGCAGTCCCCAGGGCGCGATCACTGAAGCTTTCTTT.

This chain uses TRBV18 with TRBJ2-1; TRBD1 might be the D (5 bases). The CDR3 sequence is 14 residues long. Germline V gene data show CDR1 as KGHSH and CDR2 as LQKENI. The V gene lost 2 bases and the J gene lost 6 bases, with 11 bases spanning the gap. Written as DNA, the CDR3 is TGTGCCAGCTCACCATTAGGGGCCATCAATGAGCAGTTCTTC. Translating gives CASSPLGAINEQFF.

The rearrangement uses TRBV7-2 and TRBJ2-3, with TRBD1 as a possible D gene (5 bases). Germline V lookup: CDR1 SGHTA, CDR2 FQGNSA. CDR3 length: 15 residues. Trimming removed 4 bases from V and 1 base from J, with 12 bases in between. The CDR3 reads CASSSDGARTDTQYF. The CDR3 nucleotides are TGTGCCAGCAGCTCGGATGGGGCCCGCACAGATACGCAGTATTTT. The variable domain in full, completed from reference TRBV7-2 and TRBJ2-3, reads GAGVSQSPSNKVTEKGKDVELRCDPISGHTALYWYRQSLGQGLEFLIYFQGNSAPDKSGLPSDRFSAERTGGSVSTLTIQRTQQEDSAVYLCASSSDGARTDTQYFGPGTRLTVL.

The chain uses TRBV18 and TRBJ2-1, with TRBD1 matching 8 bases. The germline V gene has CDR1 KGHSH and CDR2 LQKENI. This CDR3 comprises 18 residues. The junction had 11 bases not matched to a gene; V was cut back by 0 bases and J by 4 bases. The CDR3 sequence: CASSPPLGDRGRYNEQFF. CDR3 DNA: TGTGCCAGCTCACCACCGTTAGGAGACAGGGGTCGGTACAATGAGCAGTTCTTC.

The chain joins TRBV7-9 to TRBJ2-7; D not resolved. The length of the CDR3 is 12 residues. Between the trimmed V and J ends, which lost 5 bases and 6 bases, there was a span of 11 bases. Per the germline V gene, CDR1 is SEHNR and CDR2 is FQNEAQ (reference sequence). The CDR3 bases are TGTGCCAGCAGCCTAACGGGTTTCGAGCAGTACTTC. Translating it yields CASSLTGFEQYF.

The chain is built from TRBV9 and TRBJ2-3, with TRBD2 matching 10 bases. Germline V gives CDR1 SGDLS, CDR2 YYNGEE. Unmatched junction bases numbered 9, after V lost 0 bases and J lost 5 bases. This CDR3 comprises 17 residues. The CDR3 loop reads CASSVEASGGALDTQYF. In nucleotides, the CDR3 is TGTGCCAGCAGCGTAGAAGCCAGCGGGGGGGCTTTAGATACGCAGTATTTT. The full variable domain, with the rest looked up from reference TRBV9 and TRBJ2-3, is DSGVTQTPKHLITATGQRVTLRCSPRSGDLSVYWYQQSLDQGLQFLIQYYNGEERAKGNILERFSAQQFPDLHSELNLSSLELGDSALYFCASSVEASGGALDTQYFGPGTRLTVL.

The chain recombines TRBV29-1 with TRBJ1-6; TRBD1 is a possible D gene (5 bases). This CDR3 contains 13 residues. Per germline, CDR1 SQVTM and CDR2 ANQGSEA. Trimming took 4 bases from V and 8 from J, leaving 12 bases between them. The DNA of the CDR3 is TGCAGCGTTGGCGGGGCTAGGGATTCACCCCTCCACTTT. Translation gives CSVGGARDSPLHF.

The rearrangement uses TRBV19 and TRBJ2-7, with TRBD2 identical over 13 bases. This CDR3 spans 15 amino acids. The germline V gene has CDR1 LNHDA and CDR2 SQIVND (reference sequence). V shed 8 bases, J shed 6 bases, and the junction held 10 bases outside the gene matches. CDR3 bases: TGTGCCAGTGGAGGACTAGCGGGGGAAGGTGGCGAGCAGTACTTC. Its translation: CASGGLAGEGGEQYF.

The chain is built from TRBV4-1 and TRBJ1-1, with D tentatively TRBD1 (5 bases). Germline-derived CDR1 and CDR2 are MGHRA and YSYEKL. The CDR3 extends over 18 amino acids. The V and J ends lost 3 bases and 0 bases respectively, with 20 bases between them. The CDR3 loop is CASSQVIGRGTLNTEAFF. As DNA, the CDR3 is TGCGCCAGCAGCCAGGTAATAGGAAGGGGCACTTTGAACACTGAAGCTTTCTTT.

The CDR3 is CASNSRGVTDTQYF. In DNA form, the CDR3 reads TGTGCCAGCAACTCGCGGGGGGTGACAGATACGCAGTATTTT. The chain recombines TRBV6-1 with TRBJ2-3; 8 bases agree with TRBD2. CDR3 length equals 14 residues. Trimming removed 7 bases from V and 3 bases from J; junction bases left unmatched: 6. The germline V gene encodes CDR1 MNHNS and CDR2 SASEGT.

This clone was counted between two and nine times. CDR3 nucleotide sequence: TGTGCCAGCGGTCGCGGGGGGGCCGTAGATACGCAGTATTTT. It codes for CASGRGGAVDTQYF. The chain carries TRBV6-6 and TRBJ2-3; 9 bases align to TRBD2. CDR3 length: 14 amino acids. Looked up from germline, CDR1 is MNHNY and CDR2 is SVGAGI (reference sequence). Unmatched junction bases numbered 8, after V lost 8 bases and J lost 5 bases.

The chain uses TRBV6-5 and TRBJ2-5, with 9 bases aligning to TRBD2. V lost 7 bases to trimming and J lost 4 bases; unmatched junction nucleotides: 10. Germline V CDR1 and CDR2: MNHEY, SVGAGI. The CDR3 is 15 amino acids. CDR3 DNA: TGTGCCAGCACCCTCTCGCGGGGGGGCCCAGAGACCCAGTACTTC. Its protein product is CASTLSRGGPETQYF.

V gene TRBV5-6 combines with J gene TRBJ2-1; TRBD2 might be the D (6 bases). The CDR3 has 13 residues. Germline CDR1 and CDR2: SGHDT and YYEEEE. Trimming took off 4 bases at V and 3 bases at J, with 8 bases between the two ends. Written as DNA, the CDR3 is TGTGCCAGCAGCCGGACTAACTACAATGAGCAGTTCTTC. This translates into CASSRTNYNEQFF. The full variable domain, in which reference TRBV5-6 and TRBJ2-1 provide the parts outside the CDR3, is DAGVTQSPTHLIKTRGQQVTLRCSPKSGHDTVSWYQQALGQGPQFIFQYYEEEERQRGNFPDRFSGHQFPNYSSELNVNALLLGDSALYLCASSRTNYNEQFFGPGTRLTVL.

The gene calls are TRBV7-8 and TRBJ1-1; TRBD1 aligns across 7 bases. Germline V gene lookup returns CDR1 SGHVS and CDR2 FQNEAQ. The length of the CDR3 is 16 residues. V shed 7 bases, J shed 0 bases, and the junction held 11 bases outside the gene matches. The CDR3 reads CASTPNLGTVNTEAFF. CDR3 nucleotides: TGTGCCAGCACCCCTAACCTAGGGACAGTGAACACTGAAGCTTTCTTT.

The rearrangement uses TRBV6-6 and TRBJ2-3, with 8 bases aligning to TRBD2. The CDR3 has 13 amino acids. Germline trimming cut 7 bases from V and 6 bases from J; bases unmatched to any gene: 6. Germline V gene data show CDR1 as MNHNY and CDR2 as SVGAGI (reference sequence). The CDR3 protein is CASIRGGSDTQYF. DNA of the CDR3: TGTGCCAGCATCCGGGGGGGGTCGGATACGCAGTATTTT.

V and J are TRBV5-1 and TRBJ1-1; tentative D call: TRBD1 (6 bases). The CDR3 is 18 residues long. Trimming cost V 4 bases and J 5 bases, with 27 bases left between them. The germline CDR1 and CDR2 sequences are SGHRS and YFSETQ. The CDR3 protein is CASSALGQSLSVVTEAFF. In DNA form, the CDR3 reads TGCGCCAGCAGCGCCCTCGGACAGTCTCTTTCTGTAGTGACTGAAGCTTTCTTT.

The rearrangement joins TRBV11-3 to TRBJ1-6; D gene ambiguous. The V end was cut by 5 bases, the J end by 12 bases, with 11 bases between. CDR3 length: 12 residues. Per the germline V gene, CDR1 is SGHNT and CDR2 is YENEEA. CDR3 amino acids: CASSPPGLPLHF. DNA for the CDR3: TGTGCCAGCAGCCCCCCCGGGTTACCCCTCCACTTT.

This clone was recorded only once. The CDR3 DNA reads TGTGCCACCACCGACAGGTCGAACACAGATACGCAGTATTTT. Residues: CATTDRSNTDTQYF. The gene calls are TRBV19 and TRBJ2-3; perhaps TRBD1 as D (6 bases). V was cut by 10 bases and J by 2 bases, with 16 bases left in between. Germline V CDR1 and CDR2: LNHDA, SQIVND (reference sequence). The CDR3 covers 14 residues.

J is TRBJ2-7 and V is TRBV5-6; 10 positions match TRBD1. The CDR3 is made up of 16 amino acids. The ends lost 2 bases at V and 0 bases at J; junction bases unmatched: 5. Germline loops: CDR1 SGHDT, CDR2 YYEEEE. CDR3 sequence: CASSFTGTGVSYEQYF. The CDR3, as DNA: TGTGCCAGCAGCTTCACCGGGACAGGGGTCTCCTACGAGCAGTACTTC.

The rearrangement links TRBV19 to TRBJ2-2; D unclear. Germline V lookup: CDR1 LNHDA, CDR2 SQIVND (reference sequence). There are 13 residues in the CDR3. The V end lost 6 bases, the J end lost 0 bases, and 5 bases lay between the germline ends. CDR3 in DNA: TGTGCCAGTAGCTATCCGAACACCGGGGAGCTGTTTTTT. This codes for CASSYPNTGELFF.

This sequence joins TRBV4-1 and TRBJ2-3; maybe TRBD2 (5 bases). V dropped 3 bases and J dropped 4 bases, with 17 bases sitting between them. This CDR3 spans 16 amino acids. From germline, CDR1 is MGHRA and CDR2 YSYEKL. CDR3 amino acids: CASSHPVSKGADTQYF. As DNA, the CDR3 is TGCGCCAGCAGCCATCCGGTTAGTAAGGGAGCAGATACGCAGTATTTT.

The V and J genes are TRBV10-3 and TRBJ2-5; 9 bases fit TRBD2. The CDR3 sequence is 14 residues long. Germline V gene data show CDR1 as ENHRY and CDR2 as SYGVKD. With 5 bases clipped from V and 5 bases from J, the junction kept 6 bases outside the gene matches. The CDR3 is CAISTGTSNETQYF. The DNA for the CDR3 is TGTGCCATCAGTACCGGGACTAGCAACGAGACCCAGTACTTC.